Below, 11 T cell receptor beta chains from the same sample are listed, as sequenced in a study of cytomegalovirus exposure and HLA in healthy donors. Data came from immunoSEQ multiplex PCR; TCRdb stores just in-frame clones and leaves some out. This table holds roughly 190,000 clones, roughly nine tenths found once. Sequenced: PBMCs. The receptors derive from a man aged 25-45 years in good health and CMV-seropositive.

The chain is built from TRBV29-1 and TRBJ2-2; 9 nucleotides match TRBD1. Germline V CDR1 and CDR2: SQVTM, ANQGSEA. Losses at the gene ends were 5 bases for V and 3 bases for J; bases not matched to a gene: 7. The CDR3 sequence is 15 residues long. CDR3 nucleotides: TGCAGCGTTAGCAAGACAGGGGGATACACCGGGGAGCTGTTTTTT. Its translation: CSVSKTGGYTGELFF.

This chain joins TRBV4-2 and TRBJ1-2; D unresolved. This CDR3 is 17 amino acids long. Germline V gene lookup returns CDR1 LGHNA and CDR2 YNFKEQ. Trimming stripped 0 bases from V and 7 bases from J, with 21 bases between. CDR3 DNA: TGTGCCAGCAGCCAAGAAGTAGGGAAAAGGGTCCTTGGTGGCTACACCTTC. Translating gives CASSQEVGKRVLGGYTF.

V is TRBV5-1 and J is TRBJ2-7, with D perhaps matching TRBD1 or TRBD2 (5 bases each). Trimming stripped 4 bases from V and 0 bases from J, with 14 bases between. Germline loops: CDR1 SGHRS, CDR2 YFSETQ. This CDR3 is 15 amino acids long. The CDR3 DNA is TGCGCCAGCAGCCCAGGGACGGGAAGCTCCTACGAGCAGTACTTC. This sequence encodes CASSPGTGSSYEQYF.

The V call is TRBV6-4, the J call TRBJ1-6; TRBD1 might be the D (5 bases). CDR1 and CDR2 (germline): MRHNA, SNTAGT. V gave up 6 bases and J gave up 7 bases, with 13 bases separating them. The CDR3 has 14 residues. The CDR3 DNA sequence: TGTGCCAGCAGCCCGTTAGGGGAGAATTCACCCCTCCACTTT. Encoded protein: CASSPLGENSPLHF.

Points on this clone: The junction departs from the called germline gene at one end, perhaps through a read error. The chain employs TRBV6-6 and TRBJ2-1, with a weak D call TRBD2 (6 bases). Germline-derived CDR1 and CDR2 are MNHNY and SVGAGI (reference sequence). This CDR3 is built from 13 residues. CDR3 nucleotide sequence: TGTGCCAGCAGTTACACCGGGAGTCAGGCCGGGATCTTC. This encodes CASSYTGSQAGIF.

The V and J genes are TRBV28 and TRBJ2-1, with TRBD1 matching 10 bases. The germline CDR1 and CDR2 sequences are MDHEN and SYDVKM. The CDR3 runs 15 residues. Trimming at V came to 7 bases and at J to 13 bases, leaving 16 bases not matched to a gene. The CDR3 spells CASTTIRQGAQSQFF. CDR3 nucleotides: TGTGCCAGCACTACCATAAGACAGGGGGCGCAAAGTCAGTTCTTC.

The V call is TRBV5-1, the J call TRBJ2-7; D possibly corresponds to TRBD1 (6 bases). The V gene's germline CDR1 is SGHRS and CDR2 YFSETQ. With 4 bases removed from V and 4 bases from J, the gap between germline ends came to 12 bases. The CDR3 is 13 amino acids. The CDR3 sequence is CASSTGFLYEQYF. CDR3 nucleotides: TGCGCCAGCAGCACAGGGTTCCTGTACGAGCAGTACTTC.

Written as DNA, the CDR3 is TGTGCCAGCAGCTTCCTAGCGGGTACCTACGAGCAGTACTTC. Encoded protein: CASSFLAGTYEQYF. The rearrangement uses TRBV7-2 and TRBJ2-7; 8 bases map to TRBD2. CDR1 is SGHTA and CDR2 is FQGNSA in the germline V gene. V was clipped by 3 bases and J by 2 bases; unmatched bases: 3. This CDR3 spans 14 amino acids.

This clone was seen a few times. DNA for the CDR3: TGTGCCAGCAGTGAGCTACGGGTTAATTCACCCCTCCACTTT. Translation: CASSELRVNSPLHF. The chain is built from TRBV2 and TRBJ1-6; D is undetermined. Trimming removed 3 bases at V and 6 bases at J, with 9 bases between. The CDR3 has 14 residues. Germline V gives CDR1 SNHLY, CDR2 FYNNEI.

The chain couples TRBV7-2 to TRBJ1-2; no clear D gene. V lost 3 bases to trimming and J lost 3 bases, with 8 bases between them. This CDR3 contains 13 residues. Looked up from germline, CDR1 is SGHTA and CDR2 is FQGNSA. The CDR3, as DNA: TGTGCCAGCAGCTTTGAGAGAGACTATGGCTACACCTTC. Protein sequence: CASSFERDYGYTF.

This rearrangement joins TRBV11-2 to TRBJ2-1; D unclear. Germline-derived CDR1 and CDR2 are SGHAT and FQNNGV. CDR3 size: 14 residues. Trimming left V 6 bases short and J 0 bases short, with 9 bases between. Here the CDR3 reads CASRIALSYNEQFF. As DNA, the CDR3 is TGTGCCAGCAGGATCGCGCTCTCCTACAATGAGCAGTTCTTC. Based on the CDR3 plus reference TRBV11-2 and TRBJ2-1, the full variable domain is EAGVAQSPRYKIIEKRQSVAFWCNPISGHATLYWYQQILGQGPKLLIQFQNNGVVDDSQLPKDRFSAERLKGVDSTLKIQPAKLEDSAVYLCASRIALSYNEQFFGPGTRLTVL.